This TCR beta chain stems from a study of blood T cell repertoires in COVID-19. Using immunoSEQ multiplex PCR, the repertoire was profiled, and TCRdb retains in-frame clones only, with some absent. The sample contains about 200,000 clones, around four fifths of which appear only once. The CDR3 is made up of 13 amino acids. Germline V gives CDR1 MDHEN, CDR2 SYDVKM. V lost 6 bases, J lost 0 bases, and 8 bases lay in between. The genes are TRBV28 and TRBJ1-2; D not certain. The sample was peripheral blood. The TCR originated in a man between 60 and 75 years old with COVID-19, enrolled during active disease. CDR3 residues: CASRIRANYGYTF. The DNA for the CDR3 is TGTGCCAGCAGAATTCGGGCTAACTATGGCTACACCTTC.